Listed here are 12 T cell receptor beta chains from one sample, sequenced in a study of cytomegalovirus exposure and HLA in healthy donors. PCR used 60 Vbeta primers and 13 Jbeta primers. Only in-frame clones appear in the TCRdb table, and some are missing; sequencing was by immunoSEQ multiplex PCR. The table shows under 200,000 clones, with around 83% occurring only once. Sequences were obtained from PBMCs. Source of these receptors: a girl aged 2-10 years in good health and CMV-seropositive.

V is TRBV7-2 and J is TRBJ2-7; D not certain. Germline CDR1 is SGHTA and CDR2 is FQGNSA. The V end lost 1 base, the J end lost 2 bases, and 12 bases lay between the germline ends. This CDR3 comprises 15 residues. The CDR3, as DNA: TGTGCCAGCAGCTTAGGAGGCCCCACCCCCTACGAGCAGTACTTC. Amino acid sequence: CASSLGGPTPYEQYF.

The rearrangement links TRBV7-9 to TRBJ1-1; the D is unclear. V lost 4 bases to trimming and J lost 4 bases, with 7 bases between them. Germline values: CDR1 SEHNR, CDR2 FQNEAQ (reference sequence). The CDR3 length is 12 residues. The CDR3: CASSSKPTEAFF. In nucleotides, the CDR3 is TGTGCCAGCAGCTCTAAGCCCACTGAAGCTTTCTTT.

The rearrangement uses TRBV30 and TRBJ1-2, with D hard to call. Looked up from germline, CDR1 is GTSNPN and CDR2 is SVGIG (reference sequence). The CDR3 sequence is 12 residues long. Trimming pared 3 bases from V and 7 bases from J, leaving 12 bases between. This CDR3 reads CAWRTERGGYTF. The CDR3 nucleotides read TGTGCCTGGAGGACGGAACGAGGTGGCTACACCTTC.

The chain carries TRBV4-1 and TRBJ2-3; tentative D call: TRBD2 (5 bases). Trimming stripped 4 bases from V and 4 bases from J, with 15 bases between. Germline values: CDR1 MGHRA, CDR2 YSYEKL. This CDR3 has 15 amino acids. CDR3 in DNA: TGCGCCAGCAGCCCGTCGCGGACTGACGCAGATACGCAGTATTTT. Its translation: CASSPSRTDADTQYF.

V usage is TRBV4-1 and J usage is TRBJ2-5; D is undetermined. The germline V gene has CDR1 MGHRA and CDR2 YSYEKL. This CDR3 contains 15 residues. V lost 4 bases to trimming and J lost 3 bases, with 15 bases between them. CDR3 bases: TGCGCCAGCAGCCCAGCCGGAAAGCGAGAAGAGACCCAGTACTTC. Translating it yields CASSPAGKREETQYF.

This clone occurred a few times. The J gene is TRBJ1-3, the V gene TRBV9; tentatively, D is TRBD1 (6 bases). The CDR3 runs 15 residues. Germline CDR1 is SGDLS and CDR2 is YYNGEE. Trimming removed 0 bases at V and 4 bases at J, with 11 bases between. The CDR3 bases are TGTGCCAGCAGCGTAGGAGGGGGGGTAGGAAACACCATATATTTT. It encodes CASSVGGGVGNTIYF.

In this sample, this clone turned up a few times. CDR3 region: CASSLKNRDGANVLTF. The CDR3 region has the DNA TGTGCCAGCAGCCTAAAAAACAGGGATGGGGCCAACGTCCTGACTTTC. The chain is built from TRBV7-8 and TRBJ2-6, with D possibly being TRBD1 (6 bases). From germline, CDR1 is SGHVS and CDR2 FQNEAQ. The V end lost 5 bases, the J end lost 3 bases, and 14 bases lay between the germline ends. There are 16 residues in the CDR3. The full variable domain, with the rest looked up from reference TRBV7-8 and TRBJ2-6, is GAGVSQSPRYKVAKRGQDVALRCDPISGHVSLFWYQQALGQGPEFLTYFQNEAQLDKSGLPSDRFFAERPEGSVSTLKIQRTQQEDSAVYLCASSLKNRDGANVLTFGAGSRLTVL.

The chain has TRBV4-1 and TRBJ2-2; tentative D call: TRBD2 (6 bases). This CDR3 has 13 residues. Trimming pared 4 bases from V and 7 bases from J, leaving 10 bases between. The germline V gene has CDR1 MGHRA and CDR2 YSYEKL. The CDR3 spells CASSRLGGGELFF. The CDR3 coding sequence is TGCGCCAGCAGCCGCCTGGGGGGCGGGGAGCTGTTTTTT.

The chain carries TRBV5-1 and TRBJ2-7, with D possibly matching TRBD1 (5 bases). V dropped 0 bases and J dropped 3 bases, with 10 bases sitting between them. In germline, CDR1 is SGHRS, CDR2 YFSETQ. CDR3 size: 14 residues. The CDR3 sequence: CASSLDARDYEQYF. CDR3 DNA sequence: TGCGCCAGCAGCTTGGACGCCAGGGACTACGAGCAGTACTTC.

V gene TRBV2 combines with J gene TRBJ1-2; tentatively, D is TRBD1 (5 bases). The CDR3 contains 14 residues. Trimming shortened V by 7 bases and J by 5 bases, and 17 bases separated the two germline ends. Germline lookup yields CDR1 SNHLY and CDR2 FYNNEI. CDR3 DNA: TGTGCCAGCACACCTTCCACAGGCGGATATGGCTACACCTTC. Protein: CASTPSTGGYGYTF.

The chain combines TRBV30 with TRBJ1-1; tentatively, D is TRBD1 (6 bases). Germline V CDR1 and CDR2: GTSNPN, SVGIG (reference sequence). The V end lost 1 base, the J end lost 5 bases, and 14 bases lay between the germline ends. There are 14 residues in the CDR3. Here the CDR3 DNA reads TGTGCCTGGAGTGGCAGAACAGGGATGACTGAAGCTTTCTTT. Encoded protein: CAWSGRTGMTEAFF.

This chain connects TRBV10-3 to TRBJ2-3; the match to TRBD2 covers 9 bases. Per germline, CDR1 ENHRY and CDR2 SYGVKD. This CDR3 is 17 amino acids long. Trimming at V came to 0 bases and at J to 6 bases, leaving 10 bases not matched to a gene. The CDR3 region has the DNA TGTGCCATCAGTGAGTCCGAAGCGGGAGGCGCCACGGATACGCAGTATTTT. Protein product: CAISESEAGGATDTQYF.